The T cell receptor (beta chain) under discussion was sequenced for a study of OX40 agonist ivuxolimab in advanced cancers. Germline lookup yields CDR1 SGDLS and CDR2 YYNGEE. V lost 3 bases to trimming and J lost 5 bases; unmatched junction nucleotides: 0. The CDR3 has 12 amino acids. Libraries were prepared by immunoSEQ multiplex PCR; TCRdb keeps only in-frame clonotypes and omits some of them. The sample gives about 49,000 clones, around 84% of which show up once; approximately 20% is in the top ten. The starting material was CD4+ or CD8+ T cells sorted from blood, obtained in a trial of the OX40 agonist ivuxolimab. The chain couples TRBV9 to TRBJ2-3; TRBD1 matches 7 bases. The TCR was taken from an adult with an advanced solid tumor such as melanoma, head and neck, liver or kidney cancer. In nucleotides, the CDR3 is TGTGCCAGCAGCGCAGGGGGAGATACGCAGTATTTT. Translation gives CASSAGGDTQYF.